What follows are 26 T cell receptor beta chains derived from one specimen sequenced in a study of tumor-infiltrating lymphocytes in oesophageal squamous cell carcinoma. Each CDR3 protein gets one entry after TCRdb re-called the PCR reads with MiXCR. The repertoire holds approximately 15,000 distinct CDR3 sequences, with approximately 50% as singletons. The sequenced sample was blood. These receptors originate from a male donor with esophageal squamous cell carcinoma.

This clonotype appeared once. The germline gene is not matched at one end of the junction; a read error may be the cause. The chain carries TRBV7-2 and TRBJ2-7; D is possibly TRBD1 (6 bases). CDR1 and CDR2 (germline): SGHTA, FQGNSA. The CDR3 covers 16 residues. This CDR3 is CASSLVGGQKNSPLHF. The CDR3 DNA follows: TGTGCCAGCAGCTTAGTCGGCGGACAGAAAAATTCACCCCTCCACTTC. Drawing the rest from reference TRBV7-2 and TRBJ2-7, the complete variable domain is GAGVSQSPSNKVTEKGKDVELRCDPISGHTALYWYRQSLGQGLEFLIYFQGNSAPDKSGLPSDRFSAERTGGSVSTLTIQRTQQEDSAVYLCASSLVGGQKNSPLHFGPGTRLTVT.

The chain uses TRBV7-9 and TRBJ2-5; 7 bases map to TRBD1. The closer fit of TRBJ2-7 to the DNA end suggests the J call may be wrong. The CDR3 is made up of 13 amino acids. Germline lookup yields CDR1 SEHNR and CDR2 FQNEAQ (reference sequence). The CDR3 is CASSWGQSYEQYF. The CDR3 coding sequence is TGTGCCAGCAGTTGGGGACAGTCCTACGAGCAGTACTTC.

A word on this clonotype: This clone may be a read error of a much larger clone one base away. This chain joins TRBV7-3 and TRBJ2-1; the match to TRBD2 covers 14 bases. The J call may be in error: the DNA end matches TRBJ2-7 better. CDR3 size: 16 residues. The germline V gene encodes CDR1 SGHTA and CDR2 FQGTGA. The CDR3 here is CASSPRTSGRNVEQYF. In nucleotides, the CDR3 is TGTGCCAGCAGCCCGCGGACTAGCGGGAGGAATGTTGAGCAGTACTTC.

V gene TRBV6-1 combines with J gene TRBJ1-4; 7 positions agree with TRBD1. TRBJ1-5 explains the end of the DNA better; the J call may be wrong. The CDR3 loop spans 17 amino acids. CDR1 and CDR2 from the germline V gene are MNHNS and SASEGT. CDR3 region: CASSRQSTGSESQPQHF. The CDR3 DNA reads TGTGCCAGCAGTCGCCAATCGACAGGGTCTGAAAGTCAGCCCCAGCATTTT.

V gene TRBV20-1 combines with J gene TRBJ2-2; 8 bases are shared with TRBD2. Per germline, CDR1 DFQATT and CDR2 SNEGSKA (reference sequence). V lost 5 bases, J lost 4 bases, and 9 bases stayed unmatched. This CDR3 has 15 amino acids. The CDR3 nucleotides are TGCAGTGCTTCCCGGGGGGGCTCTGGCACCGGGGAGCTGTTTTTT. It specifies CSASRGGSGTGELFF.

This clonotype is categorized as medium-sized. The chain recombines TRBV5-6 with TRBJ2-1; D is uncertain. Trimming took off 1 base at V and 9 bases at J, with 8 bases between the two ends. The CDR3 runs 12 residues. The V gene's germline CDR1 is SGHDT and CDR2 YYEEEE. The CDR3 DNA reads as TGTGCCAGCAGCTTGTTTAGCACTGAGCAGTTCTTC. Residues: CASSLFSTEQFF. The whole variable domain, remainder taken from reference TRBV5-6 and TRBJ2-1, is DAGVTQSPTHLIKTRGQQVTLRCSPKSGHDTVSWYQQALGQGPQFIFQYYEEEERQRGNFPDRFSGHQFPNYSSELNVNALLLGDSALYLCASSLFSTEQFFGPGTRLTVL.

DNA of the CDR3: TGTGCCAGCAGTGAAGTAGCGGGAGGCACAGATACGCAGTATTTT. Translating it yields CASSEVAGGTDTQYF. This sequence joins TRBV6-1 and TRBJ2-3, with 9 nucleotides matching TRBD2. V dropped 1 base and J dropped 1; count of bases not matched to a gene: 0. Germline CDR1 is MNHNS and CDR2 is SASEGT. This CDR3 comprises 15 residues.

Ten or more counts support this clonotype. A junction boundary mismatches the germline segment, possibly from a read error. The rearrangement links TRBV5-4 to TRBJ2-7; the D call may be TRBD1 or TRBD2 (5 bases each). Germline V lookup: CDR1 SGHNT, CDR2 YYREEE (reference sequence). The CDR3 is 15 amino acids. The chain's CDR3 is CASSGRDGSSYEQYF. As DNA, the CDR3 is TGCGCCAGCAGCGGAAGGGACGGCAGCTCCTACGAGCAGTACTTC. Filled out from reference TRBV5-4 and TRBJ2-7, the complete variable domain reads ETGVTQSPTHLIKTRGQQVTLRCSSQSGHNTVSWYQQALGQGPQFIFQYYREEENGRGNFPPRFSGLQFPNYSSELNVNALELDDSALYLCASSGRDGSSYEQYFGPGTRLTVT.

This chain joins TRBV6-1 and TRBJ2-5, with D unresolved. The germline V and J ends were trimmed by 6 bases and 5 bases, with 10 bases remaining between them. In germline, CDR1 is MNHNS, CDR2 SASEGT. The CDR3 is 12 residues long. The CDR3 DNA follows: TGTGCCAGCAGGACGATAGGGGAGACCCAGTACTTC. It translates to CASRTIGETQYF.

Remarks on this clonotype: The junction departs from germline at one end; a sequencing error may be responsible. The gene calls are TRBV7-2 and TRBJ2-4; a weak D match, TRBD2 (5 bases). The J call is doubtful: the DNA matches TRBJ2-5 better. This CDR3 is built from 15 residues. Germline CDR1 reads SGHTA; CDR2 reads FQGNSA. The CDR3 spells CASSLAVRAGETQYF. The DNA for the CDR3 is TGTGCCAGCAGCCTAGCCGTGAGGGCCGGTGAGACCCAGTACTTC.

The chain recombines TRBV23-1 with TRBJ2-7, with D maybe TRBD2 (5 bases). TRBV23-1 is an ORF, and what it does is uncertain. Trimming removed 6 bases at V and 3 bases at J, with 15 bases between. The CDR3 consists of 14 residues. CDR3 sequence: CASRLVLGFYEQYF. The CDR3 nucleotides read TGCGCCAGCAGACTAGTCCTGGGTTTCTACGAGCAGTACTTC.

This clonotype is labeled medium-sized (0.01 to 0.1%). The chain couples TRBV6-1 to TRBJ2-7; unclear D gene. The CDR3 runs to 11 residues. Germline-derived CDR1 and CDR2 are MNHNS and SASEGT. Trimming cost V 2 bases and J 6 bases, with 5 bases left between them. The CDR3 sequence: CASSEMGEQYF. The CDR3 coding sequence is TGTGCCAGCAGTGAAATGGGCGAGCAGTACTTC.

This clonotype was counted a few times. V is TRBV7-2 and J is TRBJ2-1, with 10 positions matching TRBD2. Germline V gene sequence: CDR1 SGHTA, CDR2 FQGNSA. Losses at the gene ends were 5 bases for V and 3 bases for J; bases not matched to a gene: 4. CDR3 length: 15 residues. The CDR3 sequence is CASSDTSGNYNEQFF. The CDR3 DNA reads TGTGCCAGCAGCGATACTAGCGGGAACTACAATGAGCAGTTCTTC.

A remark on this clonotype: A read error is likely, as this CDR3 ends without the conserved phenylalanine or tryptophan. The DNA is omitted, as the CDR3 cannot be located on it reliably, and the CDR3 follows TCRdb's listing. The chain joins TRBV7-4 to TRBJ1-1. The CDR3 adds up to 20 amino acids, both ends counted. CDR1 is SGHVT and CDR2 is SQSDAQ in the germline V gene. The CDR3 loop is CASSLGTSGRLFYNEQFFGQ.

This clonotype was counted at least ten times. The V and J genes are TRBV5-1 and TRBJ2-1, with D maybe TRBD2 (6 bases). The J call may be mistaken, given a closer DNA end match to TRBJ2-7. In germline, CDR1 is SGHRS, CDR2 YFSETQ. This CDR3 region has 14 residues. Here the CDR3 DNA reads TGCGCCAGCAGCTTGACACTAGCCCAGCGCGAGCAGTACTTC. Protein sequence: CASSLTLAQREQYF.

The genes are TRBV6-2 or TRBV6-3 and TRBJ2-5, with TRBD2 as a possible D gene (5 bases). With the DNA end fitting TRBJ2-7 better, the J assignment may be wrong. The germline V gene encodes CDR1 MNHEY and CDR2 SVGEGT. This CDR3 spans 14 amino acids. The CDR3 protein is CASTEELGTYEQYF. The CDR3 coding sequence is TGTGCCAGCACGGAGGAACTAGGGACCTACGAGCAGTACTTC.

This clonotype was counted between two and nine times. The CDR3 nucleotides read TGTGCCAGCAGCTTAAGAGGTAGCACGATGGAGACCCAGTACTTC. Translation: CASSLRGSTMETQYF. The V gene is TRBV7-3, the J gene TRBJ2-5, with D unclear. The CDR3 runs 15 residues. V dropped 1 base and J dropped 5 bases, with 14 bases sitting between them. Germline lookup yields CDR1 SGHTA and CDR2 FQGTGA.

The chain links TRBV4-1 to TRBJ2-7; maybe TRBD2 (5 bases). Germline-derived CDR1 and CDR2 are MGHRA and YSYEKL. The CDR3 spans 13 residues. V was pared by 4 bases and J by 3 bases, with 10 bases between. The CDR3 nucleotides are TGCGCCAGCAGCCTCAGCCGGGACTACGAGCAGTACTTC. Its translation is CASSLSRDYEQYF.

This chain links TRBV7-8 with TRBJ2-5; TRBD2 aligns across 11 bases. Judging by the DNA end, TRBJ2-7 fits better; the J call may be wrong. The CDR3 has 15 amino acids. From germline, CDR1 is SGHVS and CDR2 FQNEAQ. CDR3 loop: CASSLRLAGSYEQYF. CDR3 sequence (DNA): TGTGCCAGCAGCTTAAGACTAGCGGGATCCTACGAGCAGTACTTC.

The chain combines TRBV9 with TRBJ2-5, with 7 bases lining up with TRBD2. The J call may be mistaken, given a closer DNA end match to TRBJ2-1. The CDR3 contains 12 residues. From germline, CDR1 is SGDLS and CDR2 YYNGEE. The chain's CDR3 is CASGRGDWPQFF. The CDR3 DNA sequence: TGTGCCAGCGGCCGGGGGGATTGGCCGCAGTTCTTC.

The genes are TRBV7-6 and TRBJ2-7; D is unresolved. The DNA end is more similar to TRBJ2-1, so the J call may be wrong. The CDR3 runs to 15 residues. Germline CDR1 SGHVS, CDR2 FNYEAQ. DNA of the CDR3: TGTGCCAGCAGCTTAGTTTCGGGCTTCTACAATGAGCAGTTCTTC. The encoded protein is CASSLVSGFYNEQFF.

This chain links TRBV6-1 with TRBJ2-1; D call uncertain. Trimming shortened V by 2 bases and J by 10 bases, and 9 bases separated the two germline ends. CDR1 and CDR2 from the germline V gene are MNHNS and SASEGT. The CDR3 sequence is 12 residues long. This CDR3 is CASSELLLEQFF. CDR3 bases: TGTGCCAGCAGTGAACTGTTGTTGGAGCAGTTCTTC.

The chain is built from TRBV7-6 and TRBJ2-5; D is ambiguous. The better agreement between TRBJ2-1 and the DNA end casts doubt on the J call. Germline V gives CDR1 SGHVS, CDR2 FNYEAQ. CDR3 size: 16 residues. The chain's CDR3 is CASSLYGPSSYNEQFF. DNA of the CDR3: TGTGCCAGCAGCTTATACGGGCCTAGCTCCTACAATGAGCAGTTCTTC.

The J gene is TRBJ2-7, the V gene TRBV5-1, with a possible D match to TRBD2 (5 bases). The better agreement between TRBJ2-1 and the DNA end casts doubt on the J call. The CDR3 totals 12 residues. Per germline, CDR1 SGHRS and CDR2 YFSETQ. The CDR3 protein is CASSLDEGEQFF. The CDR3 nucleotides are TGCGCCAGCAGCTTGGATGAGGGTGAGCAGTTCTTC.

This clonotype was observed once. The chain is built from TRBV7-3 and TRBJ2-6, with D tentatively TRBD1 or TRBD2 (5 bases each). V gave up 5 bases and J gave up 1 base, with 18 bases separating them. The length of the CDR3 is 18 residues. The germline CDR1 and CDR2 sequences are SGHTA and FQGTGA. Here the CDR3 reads CASSGSGTHTSGANVLTF. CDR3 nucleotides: TGTGCCAGCAGCGGATCCGGGACCCATACTTCTGGGGCCAACGTCCTGACTTTC.

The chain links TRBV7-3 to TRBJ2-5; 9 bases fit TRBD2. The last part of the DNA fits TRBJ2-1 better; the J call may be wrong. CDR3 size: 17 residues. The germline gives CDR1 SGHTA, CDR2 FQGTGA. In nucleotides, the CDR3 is TGTGCCAGCAGCTTAACCGCCCTAGGGCGGGAGGGGTATGAGCAGTTCTTC. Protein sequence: CASSLTALGREGYEQFF.